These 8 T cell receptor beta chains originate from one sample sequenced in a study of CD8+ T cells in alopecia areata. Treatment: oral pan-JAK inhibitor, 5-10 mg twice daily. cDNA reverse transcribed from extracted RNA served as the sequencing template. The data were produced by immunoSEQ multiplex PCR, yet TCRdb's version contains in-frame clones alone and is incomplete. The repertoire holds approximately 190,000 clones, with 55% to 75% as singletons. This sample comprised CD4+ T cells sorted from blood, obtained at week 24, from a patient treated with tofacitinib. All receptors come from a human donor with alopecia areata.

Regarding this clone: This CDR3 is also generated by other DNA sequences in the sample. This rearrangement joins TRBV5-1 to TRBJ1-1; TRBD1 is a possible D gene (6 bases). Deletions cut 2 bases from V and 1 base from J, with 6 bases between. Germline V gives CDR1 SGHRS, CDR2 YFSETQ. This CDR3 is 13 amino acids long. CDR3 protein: CASSLGGNTEAFF. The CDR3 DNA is TGCGCCAGCAGCTTAGGGGGGAACACTGAAGCTTTCTTT. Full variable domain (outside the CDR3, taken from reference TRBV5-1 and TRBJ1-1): KAGVTQTPRYLIKTRGQQVTLSCSPISGHRSVSWYQQTPGQGLQFLFEYFSETQRNKGNFPGRFSGRQFSNSRSEMNVSTLELGDSALYLCASSLGGNTEAFFGQGTRLTVV.

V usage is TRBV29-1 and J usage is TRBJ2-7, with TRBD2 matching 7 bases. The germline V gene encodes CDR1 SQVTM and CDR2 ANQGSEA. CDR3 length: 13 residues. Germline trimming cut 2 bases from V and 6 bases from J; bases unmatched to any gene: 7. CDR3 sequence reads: CSVERLASREQYF. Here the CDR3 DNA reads TGCAGCGTTGAAAGACTAGCCAGCCGCGAGCAGTACTTC.

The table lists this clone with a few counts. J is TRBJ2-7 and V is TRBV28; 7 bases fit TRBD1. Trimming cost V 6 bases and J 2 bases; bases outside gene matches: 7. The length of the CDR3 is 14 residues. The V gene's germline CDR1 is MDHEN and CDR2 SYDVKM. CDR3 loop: CASSQAGTAYEQYF. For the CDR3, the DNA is TGTGCCAGCAGCCAGGCCGGGACAGCCTACGAGCAGTACTTC.

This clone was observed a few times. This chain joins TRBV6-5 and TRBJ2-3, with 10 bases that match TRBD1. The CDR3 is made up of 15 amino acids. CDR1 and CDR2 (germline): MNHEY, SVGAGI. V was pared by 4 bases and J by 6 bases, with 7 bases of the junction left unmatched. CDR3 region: CASSFDRGRPDTQYF. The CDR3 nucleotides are TGTGCCAGCAGTTTCGACAGGGGGCGGCCGGATACGCAGTATTTT.

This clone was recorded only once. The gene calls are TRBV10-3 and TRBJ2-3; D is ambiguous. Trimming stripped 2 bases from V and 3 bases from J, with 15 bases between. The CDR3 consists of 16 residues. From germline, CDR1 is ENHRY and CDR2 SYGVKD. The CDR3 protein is CAISEGRSAWTDTQYF. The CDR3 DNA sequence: TGTGCCATCAGTGAGGGTAGATCTGCGTGGACAGATACGCAGTATTTT.

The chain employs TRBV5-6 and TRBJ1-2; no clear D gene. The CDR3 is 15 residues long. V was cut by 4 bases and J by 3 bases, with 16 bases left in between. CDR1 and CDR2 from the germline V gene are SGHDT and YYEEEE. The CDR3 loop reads CASSPDLTSYYGYTF. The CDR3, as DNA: TGTGCCAGCAGCCCCGACCTGACGTCCTACTATGGCTACACCTTC.

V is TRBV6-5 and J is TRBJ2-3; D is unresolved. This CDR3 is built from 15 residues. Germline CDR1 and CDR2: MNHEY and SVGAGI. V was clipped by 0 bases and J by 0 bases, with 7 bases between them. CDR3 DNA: TGTGCCAGCAGTTACTCGCCGGGTAGCACAGATACGCAGTATTTT. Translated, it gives CASSYSPGSTDTQYF.

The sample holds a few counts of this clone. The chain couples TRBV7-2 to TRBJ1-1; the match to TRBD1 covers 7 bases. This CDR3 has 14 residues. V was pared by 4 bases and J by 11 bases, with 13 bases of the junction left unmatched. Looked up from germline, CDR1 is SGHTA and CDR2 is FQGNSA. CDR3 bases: TGTGCCAGCAGCTACTACGTGGAGGGGGCAGAGGCTTTCTTT. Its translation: CASSYYVEGAEAFF.